This T cell receptor beta chain was identified during a study of beta chain features in type 1 diabetes. In the study overall: Examination of sorted cells across all samples involved around 110 million cells.

Study results and caveats: At VDJ recombination sites, type 1 diabetes patients had fewer insertions and more deleted nucleotides. Among all four CD4+ subsets, Type 1 diabetes patients had TCRB CDR3s that were moderately but significantly shorter.

Per germline, CDR1 SQVTM and CDR2 ANQGSEA. The V end was cut by 6 bases, the J end by 1 base, with 18 bases between. The CDR3 extends over 15 amino acids. Of note for this clone: Its cognate antigen is unknown.

Purities over 95% were achieved in all sorted populations. Investigators reverse transcribed all isolated RNA, so they sequenced expressed TCRB transcripts. Data came from immunoSEQ multiplex PCR; TCRdb stores just in-frame clones and leaves some out. The top ten clones hold approximately 0.015% of a sample with over 200,000 clones, about a tenth of them seen once. The receptor comes from a man between 25 and 39 years old with type 1 diabetes. The genes are TRBV29-1 and TRBJ1-1; no clear D gene. The material sequenced was naive CD4+ T cells from blood. The CDR3 nucleotides read TGCAGCGTATTCCCAGGCTTCCCCAGGAACACTGAAGCTTTCTTT. Encoded protein: CSVFPGFPRNTEAFF.